This entry features one T cell receptor (beta chain) sequence. This PCR relied on a set of 60 Vbeta primers and 13 Jbeta primers. The repertoire was sequenced with immunoSEQ multiplex PCR; TCRdb's copy has only in-frame clones and lacks some. The sample lists about 78,000 clones; approximately 72% were seen once. The data stem from a study of cytomegalovirus exposure and HLA in healthy donors. Sequencing was done on a sample of PBMCs. This receptor was taken from a woman in her thirties or forties in good health and CMV-seropositive.

The CDR3 region is CASTSAGGASYEQYF. For the CDR3, the DNA is TGTGCCAGTACCTCGGCGGGAGGGGCCTCCTACGAGCAGTACTTC. The chain uses TRBV19 and TRBJ2-7; TRBD2 agrees at 9 bases. Germline V CDR1 and CDR2: LNHDA, SQIVND (reference sequence). The CDR3 has 15 amino acids. Losses at the gene ends were 7 bases for V and 0 bases for J; bases not matched to a gene: 7.